Below are 22 T cell receptor beta chains sequenced from a single sample in a study of blood T cell repertoires in COVID-19. The method was immunoSEQ multiplex PCR; TCRdb's version includes in-frame clones alone and lacks a portion of them. The sample lists about 230,000 clones, more than 70% occurring once. The specimen was peripheral blood. The receptor set was obtained from a man aged 40-49 years with active or convalescent COVID-19.

This clone has ten or more counts. V gene TRBV14 combines with J gene TRBJ1-3; 7 bases are a match to TRBD1. CDR1 and CDR2 from the germline V gene are SGHDN and FVKESK. This CDR3 is 15 amino acids long. V trimming: 5 bases; J trimming: 0 bases; junction bases outside the gene matches: 4. Here the CDR3 DNA reads TGTGCCAGCAGCGCACAGGGGAGCTCTGGAAACACCATATATTTT. Residues: CASSAQGSSGNTIYF.

The chain is built from TRBV24-1 and TRBJ2-2, with D possibly matching TRBD1 (6 bases). Germline CDR1 and CDR2: KGHDR and SFDVKD. The length of the CDR3 is 17 residues. Trimming left V 4 bases short and J 0 bases short, with 14 bases between. CDR3 sequence: CATSDWGTPANTGELFF. The CDR3 region has the DNA TGTGCCACCAGTGACTGGGGGACACCTGCGAACACCGGGGAGCTGTTTTTT.

This clone was seen just once. The rearrangement links TRBV7-8 to TRBJ2-5; 9 nucleotides align to TRBD2. This CDR3 has 16 amino acids. V was clipped by 0 bases and J by 4 bases; unmatched bases: 6. Germline V gene lookup returns CDR1 SGHVS and CDR2 FQNEAQ. The CDR3 loop reads CASSLARGGRRETQYF. CDR3 DNA: TGTGCCAGCAGCTTAGCGCGGGGGGGCCGGCGAGAGACCCAGTACTTC.

The chain uses TRBV29-1 and TRBJ1-2; 7 nucleotides match TRBD1. Trimming removed 2 bases from V and 8 bases from J; junction bases left unmatched: 8. This CDR3 is 13 amino acids long. In germline, CDR1 is SQVTM, CDR2 ANQGSEA. The CDR3 spells CSVEWRQGGGYTF. DNA for the CDR3: TGCAGCGTTGAATGGCGACAGGGCGGCGGCTACACCTTC.

The genes are TRBV19 and TRBJ2-5; D is possibly TRBD2 (6 bases). The CDR3 length is 12 residues. CDR1 and CDR2 (germline): LNHDA, SQIVND (reference sequence). Trimming removed 3 bases at V and 8 bases at J, with 10 bases between. The CDR3 coding sequence is TGTGCCAGTAGTATGGACTATCTTACCCAGTACTTC. This gives the protein CASSMDYLTQYF. Full variable domain (rest looked up from reference TRBV19 and TRBJ2-5): DGGITQSPKYLFRKEGQNVTLSCEQNLNHDAMYWYRQDPGQGLRLIYYSQIVNDFQKGDIAEGYSVSREKKESFPLTVTSAQKNPTAFYLCASSMDYLTQYFGPGTRLLVL.

The chain has TRBV9 and TRBJ1-3; the D gene is possibly TRBD1 (5 bases). Trimming shortened V by 4 bases and J by 0 bases, and 14 bases separated the two germline ends. There are 16 residues in the CDR3. Germline CDR1 is SGDLS and CDR2 is YYNGEE. CDR3 in amino acids: CASSPAGLPSGNTIYF. CDR3 DNA: TGTGCCAGCAGCCCTGCGGGACTCCCCTCTGGAAACACCATATATTTT.

The sample holds one count of this clone. The rearrangement joins TRBV24-1 to TRBJ2-2, with D tentatively TRBD2 (6 bases). CDR1 and CDR2 from the germline V gene are KGHDR and SFDVKD. With 2 bases removed from V and 6 bases from J, the gap between germline ends came to 9 bases. The length of the CDR3 is 14 residues. CDR3: CATSDWGVPGELFF. As DNA, the CDR3 is TGTGCCACCAGTGATTGGGGGGTCCCCGGGGAGCTGTTTTTT.

This clone turned up a few times. This chain connects TRBV11-3 to TRBJ2-7; maybe TRBD1 (5 bases). CDR3 length: 17 residues. Germline CDR1 reads SGHNT; CDR2 reads YENEEA. Deletions cut 2 bases from V and 2 bases from J, with 19 bases between. The CDR3 nucleotides read TGTGCCAGCAGCTTACTGTTAGGGGCACGAACTCCCTACGAGCAGTACTTC. Translation: CASSLLLGARTPYEQYF. Variable domain in full (rest from reference TRBV11-3 and TRBJ2-7): EAGVVQSPRYKIIEKKQPVAFWCNPISGHNTLYWYLQNLGQGPELLIRYENEEAVDDSQLPKDRFSAERLKGVDSTLKIQPAELGDSAVYLCASSLLLGARTPYEQYFGPGTRLTVT.

The V gene is TRBV28, the J gene TRBJ1-5, with TRBD1 matching over 7 bases. Trimming removed 5 bases from V and 3 bases from J; junction bases left unmatched: 10. Germline CDR1 MDHEN, CDR2 SYDVKM. The CDR3 length is 16 residues. In DNA, the CDR3 is TGTGCCAGCAGTACCTTTAGACAGGGAGACAATCAGCCCCAGCATTTT. Its translation is CASSTFRQGDNQPQHF.

This chain links TRBV13 with TRBJ2-6; 7 nucleotides match TRBD1. This CDR3 is 16 amino acids long. Germline assignment: CDR1 PRHDT and CDR2 FYEKMQ (reference sequence). V lost 5 bases, J lost 2 bases, and 6 bases stayed unmatched. CDR3 coding DNA: TGTGCCAGCAGCCGCGACAGGGTGGCTGGGGCCAACGTCCTGACTTTC. This encodes CASSRDRVAGANVLTF.

The V call is TRBV7-8, the J call TRBJ2-7; D is undetermined. V was shortened by 1 base and J by 7 bases, with 11 bases between the two germline ends. This CDR3 contains 13 residues. Germline V gives CDR1 SGHVS, CDR2 FQNEAQ. The CDR3 nucleotides read TGTGCCAGCAGCTTAGACTACCTCTCTGAGCAGTACTTC. This sequence encodes CASSLDYLSEQYF.

The rearrangement links TRBV20-1 to TRBJ2-3; 8 bases align to TRBD2. Trimming cost V 3 bases and J 0 bases; bases outside gene matches: 2. CDR1 and CDR2 (germline): DFQATT, SNEGSKA (reference sequence). This CDR3 has 14 residues. The CDR3 is CSASRGGSTDTQYF. CDR3 DNA: TGCAGTGCTAGTCGCGGGGGGAGCACAGATACGCAGTATTTT.

This clone was picked up one time. This CDR3 reads CASSLEGPSGEYQETQYF. CDR3 DNA: TGTGCCAGCAGCTTAGAGGGCCCTAGCGGGGAGTACCAAGAGACCCAGTACTTC. This chain uses TRBV7-9 with TRBJ2-5, with 9 bases fitting TRBD2. Germline V CDR1 and CDR2: SEHNR, FQNEAQ (reference sequence). This CDR3 has 18 residues. The J segment lost 0 bases and the V segment lost 1 base, leaving 9 bases of the junction unmatched.

This rearrangement joins TRBV6-5 to TRBJ2-7; TRBD1 is a possible D gene (6 bases). V was shortened by 6 bases and J by 5 bases, with 11 bases between the two germline ends. From germline, CDR1 is MNHEY and CDR2 SVGAGI. This CDR3 comprises 12 residues. This CDR3 reads CASRARTDEQYF. CDR3 in DNA: TGTGCCAGCAGAGCCCGGACAGACGAGCAGTACTTC.

This chain links TRBV30 with TRBJ1-6; 9 bases match TRBD1. The CDR3 is 15 amino acids. Germline V gene sequence: CDR1 GTSNPN, CDR2 SVGIG (reference sequence). V trimming: 3 bases; J trimming: 7 bases; junction bases outside the gene matches: 7. The CDR3 sequence: CAWRGPGTGNSPLHF. In DNA form, the CDR3 reads TGTGCCTGGAGGGGACCCGGGACAGGGAATTCACCCCTCCACTTT.

This clone was counted between two and nine times. This chain joins TRBV9 and TRBJ2-3; weak D call: TRBD1 (5 bases). Germline V gene lookup returns CDR1 SGDLS and CDR2 YYNGEE. Trimming cost V 3 bases and J 3 bases, with 11 bases left between them. The CDR3 runs 14 residues. The CDR3 here is CASSAQGRTDTQYF. In DNA form, the CDR3 reads TGTGCCAGCAGCGCCCAGGGTCGGACAGATACGCAGTATTTT.

This clone was detected a few times. The chain joins TRBV9 to TRBJ1-5; D not resolved. CDR1 and CDR2 (germline): SGDLS, YYNGEE. V was cut by 1 base and J by 5 bases, with 7 bases left in between. This CDR3 is 13 amino acids long. Here the CDR3 reads CASSVFGDQPQHF. CDR3 sequence (DNA): TGTGCCAGCAGCGTATTCGGGGATCAGCCCCAGCATTTT.

On this clone: Other DNA variants within this sample encode the same CDR3. The gene calls are TRBV3-1 (or the pseudogene TRBV3-2) and TRBJ1-2; 8 bases match TRBD1. This CDR3 is 13 amino acids long. J lost 4 bases, V lost 3 bases, and 1 base had no gene match. Germline lookup yields CDR1 LGHDT and CDR2 YNNKEL (reference sequence). CDR3 sequence (DNA): TGTGCCAGCAGCCACGGACAGGGCTATGGCTACACCTTC. Protein sequence: CASSHGQGYGYTF.

DNA for the CDR3: TGTGCTAGTGGTCAGGGAGGGGGGGCCACAGATACGCAGTATTTT. Protein: CASGQGGGATDTQYF. The V and J genes are TRBV12-5 and TRBJ2-3, with D possibly TRBD2 on 7 matching bases. The ends were cut back, 5 bases at V and 2 bases at J, with 14 bases in the middle. This CDR3 has 15 residues. Germline CDR1 is LGHNT and CDR2 is FRNRAP. The complete variable domain, with remaining parts taken from reference TRBV12-5 and TRBJ2-3, reads DARVTQTPRHKVTEMGQEVTMRCQPILGHNTVFWYRQTMMQGLELLAYFRNRAPLDDSGMPKDRFSAEMPDATLATLKIQPSEPRDSAVYFCASGQGGGATDTQYFGPGTRLTVL.

This clone was seen a single time. V usage is TRBV3-1 (or the pseudogene TRBV3-2) and J usage is TRBJ2-5; TRBD2 matches at 7 bases. V lost 0 bases and J lost 3; bases outside the gene matches: 7. Germline loops: CDR1 LGHDT, CDR2 YNNKEL (reference sequence). The CDR3 is made up of 16 amino acids. For the CDR3, the DNA is TGTGCCAGCAGCCAAGACTTGGCTAGCGGCAAAGAGACCCAGTACTTC. It encodes CASSQDLASGKETQYF.

The chain is built from TRBV30 and TRBJ1-2; D possibly corresponds to TRBD1 (6 bases). Trimming cost V 4 bases and J 2 bases, with 26 bases left between them. Per germline, CDR1 GTSNPN and CDR2 SVGIG (reference sequence). The CDR3 has 18 residues. The CDR3 protein is CAWKPLSAGGIMNYGYTF. DNA for the CDR3: TGTGCCTGGAAACCCCTTTCAGCGGGGGGCATAATGAACTATGGCTACACCTTC.

This chain joins TRBV11-3 and TRBJ2-4; 9 nucleotides agree with TRBD2. The CDR3 extends over 16 amino acids. Germline V CDR1 and CDR2: SGHNT, YENEEA. V trimming: 3 bases; J trimming: 3 bases; junction bases outside the gene matches: 6. In DNA form, the CDR3 reads TGTGCCAGCAGCTTGGGCGGGAGGGCCGACAAAAACATTCAGTACTTC. The encoded protein is CASSLGGRADKNIQYF.